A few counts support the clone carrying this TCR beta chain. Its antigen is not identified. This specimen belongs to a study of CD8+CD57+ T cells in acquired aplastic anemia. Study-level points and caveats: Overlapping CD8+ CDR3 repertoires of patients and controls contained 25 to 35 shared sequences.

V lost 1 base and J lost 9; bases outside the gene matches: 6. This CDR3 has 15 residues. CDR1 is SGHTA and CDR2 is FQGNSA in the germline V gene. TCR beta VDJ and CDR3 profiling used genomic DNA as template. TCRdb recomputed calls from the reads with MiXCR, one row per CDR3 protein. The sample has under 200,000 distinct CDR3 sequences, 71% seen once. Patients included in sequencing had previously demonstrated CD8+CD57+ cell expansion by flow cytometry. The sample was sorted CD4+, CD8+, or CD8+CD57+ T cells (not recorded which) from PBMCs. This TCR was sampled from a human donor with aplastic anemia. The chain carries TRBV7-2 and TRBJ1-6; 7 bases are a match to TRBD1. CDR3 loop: CASSLGRQGGSPLHF. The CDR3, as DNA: TGTGCCAGCAGCTTAGGCCGACAGGGCGGTTCACCCCTCCACTTT.